This T cell receptor (beta chain) was observed in a study of shared clonotypes between healthy human individuals. Clones were read by immunoSEQ multiplex PCR, and TCRdb kept only the in-frame ones, dropping some. The data show 95,000 to 120,000 clones, around 68% seen once. Concerning this clone itself: Its antigen is not known.

Germline V gene sequence: CDR1 MDHEN, CDR2 SYDVKM. V was clipped by 1 base and J by 13 bases, with 14 bases between them. This CDR3 has 12 amino acids. Overall study findings and caveats: Sorted-subset sequencing, rarefaction showed, was incomplete despite large depth.

Sequencing was carried out using memory CD8+ T cells sorted from blood. The subset: CD45RO+ cells pooled with CCR7-negative TemRA cells. This chain uses TRBV28 with TRBJ2-7; D is unresolved. This clonotype was sampled from a woman aged 30 to 39 in good health. This CDR3 is CASSLYFTEFYF. The DNA for the CDR3 is TGTGCCAGCAGTTTATACTTCACAGAATTTTACTTC. Supplemented by reference TRBV28 and TRBJ2-7, the full variable domain reads DVKVTQSSRYLVKRTGEKVFLECVQDMDHENMFWYRQDPGLGLRLIYFSYDVKMKEKGDIPEGYSVSREKKERFSLILESASTNQTSMYLCASSLYFTEFYFGPGTRLTVT.